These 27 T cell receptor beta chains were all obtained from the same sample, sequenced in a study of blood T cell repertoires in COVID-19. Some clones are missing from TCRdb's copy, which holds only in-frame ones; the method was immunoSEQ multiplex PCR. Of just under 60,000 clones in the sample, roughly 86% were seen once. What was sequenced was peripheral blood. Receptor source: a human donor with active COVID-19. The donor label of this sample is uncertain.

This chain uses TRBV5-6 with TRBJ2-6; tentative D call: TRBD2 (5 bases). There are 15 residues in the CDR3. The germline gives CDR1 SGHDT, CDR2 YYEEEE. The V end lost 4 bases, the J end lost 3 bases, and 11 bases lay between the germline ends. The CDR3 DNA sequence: TGTGCCAGCAGCACTCGGACTGTTGGGGCCAACGTCCTGACTTTC. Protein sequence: CASSTRTVGANVLTF.

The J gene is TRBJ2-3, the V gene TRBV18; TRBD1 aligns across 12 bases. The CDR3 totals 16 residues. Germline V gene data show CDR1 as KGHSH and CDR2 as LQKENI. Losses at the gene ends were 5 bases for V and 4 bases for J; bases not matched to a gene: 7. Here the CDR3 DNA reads TGTGCCAGCTCATCGACCGGGACAGGGGGCCCAGATACGCAGTATTTT. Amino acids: CASSSTGTGGPDTQYF.

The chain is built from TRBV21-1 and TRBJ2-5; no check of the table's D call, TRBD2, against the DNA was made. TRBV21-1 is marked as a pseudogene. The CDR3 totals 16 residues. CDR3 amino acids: CASSPCRTSRQETQYF. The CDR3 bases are TGTGCCAGCAGCCCTTGCCGTACTAGCCGCCAAGAGACCCAGTACTTC.

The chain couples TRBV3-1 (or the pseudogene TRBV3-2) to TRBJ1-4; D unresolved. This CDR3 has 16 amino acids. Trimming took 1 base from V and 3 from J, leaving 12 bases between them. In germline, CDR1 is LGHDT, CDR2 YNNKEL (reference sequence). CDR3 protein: CASSQAPRRANEKLFF. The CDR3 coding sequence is TGTGCCAGCAGCCAAGCCCCCAGGAGGGCTAATGAAAAACTGTTTTTT.

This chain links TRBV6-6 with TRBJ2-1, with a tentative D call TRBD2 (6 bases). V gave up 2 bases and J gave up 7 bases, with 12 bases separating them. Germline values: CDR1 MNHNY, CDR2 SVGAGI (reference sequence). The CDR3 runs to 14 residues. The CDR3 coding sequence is TGTGCCAGCAGTTACGTGTACAGCGGGAATGAGCAGTTCTTC. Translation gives CASSYVYSGNEQFF.

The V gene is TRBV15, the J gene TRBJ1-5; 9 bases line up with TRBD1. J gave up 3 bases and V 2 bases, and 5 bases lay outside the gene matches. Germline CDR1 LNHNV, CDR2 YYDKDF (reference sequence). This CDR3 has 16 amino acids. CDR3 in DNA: TGTGCCACCAGCAGACGGACAGGGGCCCTCAATCAGCCCCAGCATTTT. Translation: CATSRRTGALNQPQHF.

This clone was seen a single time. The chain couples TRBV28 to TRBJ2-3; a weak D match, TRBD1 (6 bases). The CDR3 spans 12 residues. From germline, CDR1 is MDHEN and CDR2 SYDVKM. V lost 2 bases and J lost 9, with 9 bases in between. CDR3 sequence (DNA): TGTGCCAGCAGTTTAGGTCAGGGGACGCAGTATTTT. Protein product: CASSLGQGTQYF.

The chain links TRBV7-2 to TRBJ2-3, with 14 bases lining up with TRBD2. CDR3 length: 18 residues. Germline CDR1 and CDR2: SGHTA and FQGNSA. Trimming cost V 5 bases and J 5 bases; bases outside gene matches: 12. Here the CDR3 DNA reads TGTGCCAGCAGCCCCGGGACTAGCGGGAGCTCCTTCATAGATACGCAGTATTTT. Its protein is CASSPGTSGSSFIDTQYF.

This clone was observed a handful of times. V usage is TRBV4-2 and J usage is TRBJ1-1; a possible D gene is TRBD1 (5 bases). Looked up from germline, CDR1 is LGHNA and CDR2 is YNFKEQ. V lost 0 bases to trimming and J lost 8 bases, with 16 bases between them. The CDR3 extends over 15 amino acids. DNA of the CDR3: TGTGCCAGCAGCCAAGATGAAGGGGCGAAAGGGGAAGCTTTCTTT. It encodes CASSQDEGAKGEAFF.

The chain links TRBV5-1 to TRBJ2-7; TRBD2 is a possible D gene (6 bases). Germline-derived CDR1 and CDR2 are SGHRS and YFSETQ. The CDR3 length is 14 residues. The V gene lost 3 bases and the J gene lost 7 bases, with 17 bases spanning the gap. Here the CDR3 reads CASSSPEGSGEQYF. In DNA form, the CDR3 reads TGCGCCAGCAGCTCACCGGAGGGTTCGGGTGAGCAGTACTTC.

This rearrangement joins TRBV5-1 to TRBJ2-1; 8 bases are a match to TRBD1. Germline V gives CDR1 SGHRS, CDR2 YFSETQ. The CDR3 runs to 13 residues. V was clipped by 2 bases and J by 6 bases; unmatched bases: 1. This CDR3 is CASSFGQGNEQFF. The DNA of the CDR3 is TGCGCCAGCAGCTTCGGACAGGGCAATGAGCAGTTCTTC. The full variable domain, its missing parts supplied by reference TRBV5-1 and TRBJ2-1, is KAGVTQTPRYLIKTRGQQVTLSCSPISGHRSVSWYQQTPGQGLQFLFEYFSETQRNKGNFPGRFSGRQFSNSRSEMNVSTLELGDSALYLCASSFGQGNEQFFGPGTRLTVL.

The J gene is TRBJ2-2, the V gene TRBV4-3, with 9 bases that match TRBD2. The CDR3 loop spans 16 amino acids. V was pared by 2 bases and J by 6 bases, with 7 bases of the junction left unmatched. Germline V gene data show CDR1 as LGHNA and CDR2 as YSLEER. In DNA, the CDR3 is TGCGCCAGCAGCCAATCTGTAGCGGGAGTGGCCGGGGAGCTGTTTTTT. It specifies CASSQSVAGVAGELFF.

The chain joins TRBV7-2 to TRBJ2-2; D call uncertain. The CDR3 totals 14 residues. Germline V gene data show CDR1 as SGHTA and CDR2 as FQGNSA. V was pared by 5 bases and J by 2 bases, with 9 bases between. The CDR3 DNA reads TGTGCCAGCAGCCGCGAATATAACACCGGGGAGCTGTTTTTT. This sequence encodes CASSREYNTGELFF.

In nucleotides, the CDR3 is TGTGCCAGCAGTCCCGGGACAGGGAACAATCAGCCCCAGCATTTT. Translation: CASSPGTGNNQPQHF. The V call is TRBV5-5, the J call TRBJ1-5; TRBD1 matches 9 bases. This CDR3 has 15 amino acids. Losses at the gene ends were 5 bases for V and 3 bases for J; bases not matched to a gene: 6. CDR1 and CDR2 from the germline V gene are SGHKS and YYEKEE (reference sequence).

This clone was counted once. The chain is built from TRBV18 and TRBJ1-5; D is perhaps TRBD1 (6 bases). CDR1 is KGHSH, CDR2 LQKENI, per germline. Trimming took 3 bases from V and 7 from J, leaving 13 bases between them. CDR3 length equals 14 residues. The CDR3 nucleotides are TGTGCCAGCTCACCCAACAGGGTTGACCAGCCCCAGCATTTT. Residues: CASSPNRVDQPQHF. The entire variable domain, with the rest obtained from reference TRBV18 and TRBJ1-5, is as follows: NAGVMQNPRHLVRRRGQEARLRCSPMKGHSHVYWYRQLPEEGLKFMVYLQKENIIDESGMPKERFSAEFPKEGPSILRIQQVVRGDSAAYFCASSPNRVDQPQHFGDGTRLSIL.

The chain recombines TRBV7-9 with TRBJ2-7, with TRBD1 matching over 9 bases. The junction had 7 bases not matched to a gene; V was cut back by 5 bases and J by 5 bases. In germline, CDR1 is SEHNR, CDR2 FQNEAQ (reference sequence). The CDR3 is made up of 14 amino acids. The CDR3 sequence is CASSDRDRVHEQYF. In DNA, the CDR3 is TGTGCCAGCAGCGACCGGGACAGGGTCCACGAGCAGTACTTC.

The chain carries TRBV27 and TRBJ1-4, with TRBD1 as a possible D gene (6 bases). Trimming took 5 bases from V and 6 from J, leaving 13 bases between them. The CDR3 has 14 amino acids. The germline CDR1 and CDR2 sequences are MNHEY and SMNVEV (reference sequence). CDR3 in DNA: TGTGCCAGCAGTGACTATGCAGGGGATGAAAAACTGTTTTTT. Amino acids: CASSDYAGDEKLFF. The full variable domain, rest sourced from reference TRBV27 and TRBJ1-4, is EAQVTQNPRYLITVTGKKLTVTCSQNMNHEYMSWYRQDPGLGLRQIYYSMNVEVTDKGDVPEGYKVSRKEKRNFPLILESPSPNQTSLYFCASSDYAGDEKLFFGSGTQLSVL.

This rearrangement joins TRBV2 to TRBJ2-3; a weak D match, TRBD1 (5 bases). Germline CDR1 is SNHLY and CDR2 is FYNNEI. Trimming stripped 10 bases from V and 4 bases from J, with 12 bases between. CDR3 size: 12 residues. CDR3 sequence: CATGQDPDTQYF. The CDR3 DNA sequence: TGTGCCACCGGACAAGACCCAGATACGCAGTATTTT.

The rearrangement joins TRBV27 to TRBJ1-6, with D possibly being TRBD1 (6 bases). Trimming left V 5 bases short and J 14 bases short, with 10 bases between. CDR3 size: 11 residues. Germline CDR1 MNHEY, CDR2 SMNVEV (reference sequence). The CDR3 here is CASSGGRALHF. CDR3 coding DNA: TGTGCCAGCAGTGGGGGCCGGGCCCTCCACTTT.

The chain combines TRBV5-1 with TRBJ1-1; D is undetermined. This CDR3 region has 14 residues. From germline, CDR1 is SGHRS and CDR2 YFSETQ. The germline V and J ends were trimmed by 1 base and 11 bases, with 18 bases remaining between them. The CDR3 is CASSLSPGTSQAFF. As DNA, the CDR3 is TGCGCCAGCAGCTTGAGTCCAGGAACATCCCAGGCTTTCTTT.

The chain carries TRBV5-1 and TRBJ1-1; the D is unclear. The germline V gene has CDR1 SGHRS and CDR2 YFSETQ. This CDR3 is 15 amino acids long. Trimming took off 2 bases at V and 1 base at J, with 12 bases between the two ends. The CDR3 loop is CASSLNSMTNTEAFF. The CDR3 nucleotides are TGCGCCAGCAGCTTAAACAGCATGACGAACACTGAAGCTTTCTTT.

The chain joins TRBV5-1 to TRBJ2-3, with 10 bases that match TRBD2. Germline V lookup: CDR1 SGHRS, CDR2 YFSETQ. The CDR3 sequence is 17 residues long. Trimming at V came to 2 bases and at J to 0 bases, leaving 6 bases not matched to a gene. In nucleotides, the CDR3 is TGCGCCAGCAGCTTATACCTAGCGGGAGCTAGCACAGATACGCAGTATTTT. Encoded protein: CASSLYLAGASTDTQYF.

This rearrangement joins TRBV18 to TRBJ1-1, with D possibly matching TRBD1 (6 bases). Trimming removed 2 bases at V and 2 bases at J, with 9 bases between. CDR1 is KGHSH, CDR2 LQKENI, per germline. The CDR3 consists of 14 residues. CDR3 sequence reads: CASSPGRGNTEAFF. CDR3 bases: TGTGCCAGCTCACCAGGCAGGGGCAACACTGAAGCTTTCTTT.

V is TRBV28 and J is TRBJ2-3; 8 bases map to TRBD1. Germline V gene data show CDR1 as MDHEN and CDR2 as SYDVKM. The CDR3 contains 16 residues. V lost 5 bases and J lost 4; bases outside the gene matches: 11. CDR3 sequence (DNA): TGTGCCAGCAGTCTGCCTCCTCCGGACAGGGCAGATACGCAGTATTTT. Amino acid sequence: CASSLPPPDRADTQYF.

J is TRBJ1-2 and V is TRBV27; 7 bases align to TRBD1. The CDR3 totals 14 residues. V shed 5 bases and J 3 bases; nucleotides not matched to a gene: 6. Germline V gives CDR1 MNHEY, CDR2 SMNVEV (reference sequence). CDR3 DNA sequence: TGTGCCAGCAGTAACCCCGGGACAGACTATGGCTACACCTTC. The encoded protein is CASSNPGTDYGYTF.

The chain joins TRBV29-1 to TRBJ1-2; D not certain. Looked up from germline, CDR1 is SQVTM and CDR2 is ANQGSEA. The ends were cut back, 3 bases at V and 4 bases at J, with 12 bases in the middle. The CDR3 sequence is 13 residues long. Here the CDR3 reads CSVDFGGAYGYTF. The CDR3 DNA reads TGCAGCGTTGATTTTGGAGGAGCCTATGGCTACACCTTC.

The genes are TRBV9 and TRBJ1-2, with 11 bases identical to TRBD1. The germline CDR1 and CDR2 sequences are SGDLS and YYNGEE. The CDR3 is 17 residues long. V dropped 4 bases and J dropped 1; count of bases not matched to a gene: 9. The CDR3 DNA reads TGTGCCAGCAGCCCCAGGACAGGGGGCGCCCTTAACTATGGCTACACCTTC. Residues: CASSPRTGGALNYGYTF.